The clone carrying this T cell receptor (beta chain) has a single count. Antigen specificity is unknown. The germline V gene encodes CDR1 SGDLS and CDR2 YYNGEE. The CDR3 extends over 16 amino acids. V dropped 2 bases and J dropped 2 bases, with 11 bases sitting between them. This sample is drawn from a study of shared clonotypes between healthy human individuals. Study findings and constraints: Clonotype sharing across several donors was observed for around 4.5% of naive CD4 clonotypes. A small donor pool kept down the genetic and exposure-history diversity that was represented.

The data were produced by immunoSEQ multiplex PCR, yet TCRdb's version contains in-frame clones alone and is incomplete. This table holds some 1,400,000 clones, roughly 96% found once. The gene calls are TRBV9 and TRBJ2-6; D uncertain. Material: naive CD4+ T cells sorted from blood. The subset here: CD45RA+ positively selected. The origin of this receptor is a man aged 25-45 years in good health. The CDR3 loop reads CASSVGVLPGANVLTF. For the CDR3, the DNA is TGTGCCAGCAGCGTCGGCGTGCTTCCTGGGGCCAACGTCCTGACTTTC.